Listed here are 5 T cell receptor beta chains from one sample, sequenced in a study of cytomegalovirus exposure and HLA in healthy donors. The PCR used 60 Vbeta and 13 Jbeta primers. Using immunoSEQ multiplex PCR, the repertoire was profiled, and TCRdb retains in-frame clones only, with some absent. The sample yields some 240,000 clones, around four fifths seen once. The sequencing sample was made of PBMCs. The receptors here all came from a male donor in good health and CMV-seronegative.

The chain uses TRBV6-5 and TRBJ1-2, with D possibly TRBD1 on 5 matching bases. The CDR3 totals 13 residues. CDR1 is MNHEY, CDR2 SVGAGI, per germline. V lost 4 bases to trimming and J lost 5 bases, with 11 bases between them. CDR3 sequence reads: CASSFHRSYGYTF. The CDR3 bases are TGTGCCAGCAGTTTTCACAGGAGTTATGGCTACACCTTC.

V is TRBV19 and J is TRBJ1-2, with 8 nucleotides matching TRBD1. The CDR3 loop spans 16 amino acids. The germline gives CDR1 LNHDA, CDR2 SQIVND (reference sequence). Losses at the gene ends were 3 bases for V and 7 bases for J; bases not matched to a gene: 13. The CDR3 DNA reads TGTGCCAGTAGTATCCCCTCCCAGGGGGCGATGGGTGGCTACACCTTC. Protein: CASSIPSQGAMGGYTF.

The J gene is TRBJ2-5, the V gene TRBV11-2; 9 bases are shared with TRBD2. The CDR3 length is 16 residues. The V gene's germline CDR1 is SGHAT and CDR2 FQNNGV. Trimming removed 5 bases from V and 0 bases from J; junction bases left unmatched: 7. The CDR3 reads CASSPLAGGNQETQYF. The CDR3 DNA sequence: TGTGCCAGCAGCCCTCTGGCGGGGGGGAACCAAGAGACCCAGTACTTC.

This clone was counted between two and nine times. The chain joins TRBV5-6 to TRBJ2-2; 10 bases line up with TRBD1. V lost 6 bases, J lost 3 bases, and 11 bases stayed unmatched. Germline V gene lookup returns CDR1 SGHDT and CDR2 YYEEEE. The length of the CDR3 is 17 residues. The CDR3 DNA reads as TGTGCCAGCAACCCATGGGGGACAGGGGTCCACACCGGGGAGCTGTTTTTT. This encodes CASNPWGTGVHTGELFF.

This chain uses TRBV5-4 with TRBJ1-6, with D possibly TRBD1 on 5 matching bases. The CDR3 runs to 17 residues. Looked up from germline, CDR1 is SGHNT and CDR2 is YYREEE (reference sequence). V was cut by 1 base and J by 1 base, with 12 bases left in between. CDR3 region: CASSLSGGTSYNSPLHF. DNA of the CDR3: TGTGCCAGCAGCTTGTCGGGGGGAACGTCCTATAATTCACCCCTCCACTTT.